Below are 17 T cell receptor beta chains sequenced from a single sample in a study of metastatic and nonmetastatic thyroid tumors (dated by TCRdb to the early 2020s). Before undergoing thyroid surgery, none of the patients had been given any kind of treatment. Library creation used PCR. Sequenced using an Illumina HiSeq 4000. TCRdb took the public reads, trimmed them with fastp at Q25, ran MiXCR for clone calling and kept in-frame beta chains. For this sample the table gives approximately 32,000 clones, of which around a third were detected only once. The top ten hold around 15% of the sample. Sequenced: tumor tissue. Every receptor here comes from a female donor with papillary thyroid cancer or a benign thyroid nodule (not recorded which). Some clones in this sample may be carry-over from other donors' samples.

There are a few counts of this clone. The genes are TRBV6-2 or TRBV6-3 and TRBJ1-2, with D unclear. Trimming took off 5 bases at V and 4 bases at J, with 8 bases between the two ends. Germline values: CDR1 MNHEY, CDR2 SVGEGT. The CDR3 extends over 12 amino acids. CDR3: CASSDWTYGYTF. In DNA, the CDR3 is TGTGCCAGCAGTGACTGGACCTATGGCTACACCTTC.

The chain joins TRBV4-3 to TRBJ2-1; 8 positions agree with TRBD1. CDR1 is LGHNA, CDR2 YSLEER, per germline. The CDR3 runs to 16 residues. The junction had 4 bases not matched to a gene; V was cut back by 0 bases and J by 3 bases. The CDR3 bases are TGCGCCAGCAGCCAAGAGGGACAGGAAATCTACAATGAGCAGTTCTTC. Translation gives CASSQEGQEIYNEQFF.

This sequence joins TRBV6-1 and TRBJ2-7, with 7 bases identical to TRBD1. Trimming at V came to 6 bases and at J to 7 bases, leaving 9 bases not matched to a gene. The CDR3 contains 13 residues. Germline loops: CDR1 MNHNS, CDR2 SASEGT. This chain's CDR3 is CASRGDRAEEQYF. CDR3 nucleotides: TGTGCCAGCAGGGGTGACAGGGCGGAAGAGCAGTACTTC.

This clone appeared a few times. In nucleotides, the CDR3 is TGTGCCAGCAGCTTAGTCGGTACAGGGGTCTATGGCTACACCTTC. This sequence encodes CASSLVGTGVYGYTF. The rearrangement uses TRBV7-6 and TRBJ1-2; 7 nucleotides align to TRBD1. V was pared by 1 base and J by 4 bases, with 6 bases of the junction left unmatched. CDR1 and CDR2 from the germline V gene are SGHVS and FNYEAQ. This CDR3 has 15 residues.

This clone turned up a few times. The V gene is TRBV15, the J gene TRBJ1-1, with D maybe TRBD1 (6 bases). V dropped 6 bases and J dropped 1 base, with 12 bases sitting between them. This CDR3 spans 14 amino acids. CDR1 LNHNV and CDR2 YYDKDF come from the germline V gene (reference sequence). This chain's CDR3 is CATSVSQGNTEAFF. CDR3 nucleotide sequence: TGTGCCACCAGTGTGTCACAGGGGAACACTGAAGCTTTCTTT.

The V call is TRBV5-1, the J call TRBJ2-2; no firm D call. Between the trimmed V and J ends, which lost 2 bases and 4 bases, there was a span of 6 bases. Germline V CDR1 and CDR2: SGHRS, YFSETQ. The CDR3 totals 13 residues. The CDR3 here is CASSFKATGELFF. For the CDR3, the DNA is TGCGCCAGCAGCTTTAAGGCCACCGGGGAGCTGTTTTTT.

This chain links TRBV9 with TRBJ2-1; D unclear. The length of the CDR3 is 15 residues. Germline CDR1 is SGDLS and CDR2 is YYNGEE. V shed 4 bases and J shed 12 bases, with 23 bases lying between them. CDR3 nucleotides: TGTGCCAGCAGCAACGGGCCGGACGGCTCCCTACCGCAGTTCTTC. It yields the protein CASSNGPDGSLPQFF.

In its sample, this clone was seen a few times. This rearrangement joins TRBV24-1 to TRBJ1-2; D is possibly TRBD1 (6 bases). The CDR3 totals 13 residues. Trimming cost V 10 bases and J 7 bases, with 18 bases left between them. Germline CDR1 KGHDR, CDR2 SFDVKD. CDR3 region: CATATGFGSGYTF. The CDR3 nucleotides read TGTGCCACGGCAACAGGGTTCGGATCTGGCTACACCTTC.

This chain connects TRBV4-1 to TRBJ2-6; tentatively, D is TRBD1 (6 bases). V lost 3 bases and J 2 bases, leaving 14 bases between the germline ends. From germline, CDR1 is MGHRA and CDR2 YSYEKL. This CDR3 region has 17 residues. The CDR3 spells CASSQNRVAAGANVLTF. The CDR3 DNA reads TGCGCCAGCAGCCAGAACAGGGTTGCGGCTGGGGCCAACGTCCTGACTTTC.

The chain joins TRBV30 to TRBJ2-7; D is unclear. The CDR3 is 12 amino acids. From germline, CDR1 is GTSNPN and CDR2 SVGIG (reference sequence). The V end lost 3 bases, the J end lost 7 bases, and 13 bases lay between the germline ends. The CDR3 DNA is TGTGCCTGGAGACCGACCTTAAGAGAGCAGTACTTC. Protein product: CAWRPTLREQYF.

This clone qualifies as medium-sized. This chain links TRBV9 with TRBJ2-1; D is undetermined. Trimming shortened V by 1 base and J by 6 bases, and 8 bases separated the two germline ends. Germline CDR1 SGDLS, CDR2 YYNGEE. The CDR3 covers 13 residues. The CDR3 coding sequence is TGTGCCAGCAGCGTACGTCCGGGCAATGAGCAGTTCTTC. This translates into CASSVRPGNEQFF.

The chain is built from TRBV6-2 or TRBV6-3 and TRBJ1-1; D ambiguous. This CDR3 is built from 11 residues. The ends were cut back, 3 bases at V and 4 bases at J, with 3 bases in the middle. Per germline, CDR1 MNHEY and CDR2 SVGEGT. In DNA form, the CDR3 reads TGTGCCAGCAGTTATCCCACTGAAGCTTTCTTT. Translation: CASSYPTEAFF.

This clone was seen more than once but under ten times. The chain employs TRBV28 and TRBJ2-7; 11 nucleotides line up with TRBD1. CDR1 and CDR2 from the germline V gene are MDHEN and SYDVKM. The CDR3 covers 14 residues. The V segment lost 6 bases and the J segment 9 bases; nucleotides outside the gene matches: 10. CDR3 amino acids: CASRAEDRGHVQYF. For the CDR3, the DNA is TGTGCCAGCAGAGCGGAGGACAGGGGGCACGTGCAGTACTTC.

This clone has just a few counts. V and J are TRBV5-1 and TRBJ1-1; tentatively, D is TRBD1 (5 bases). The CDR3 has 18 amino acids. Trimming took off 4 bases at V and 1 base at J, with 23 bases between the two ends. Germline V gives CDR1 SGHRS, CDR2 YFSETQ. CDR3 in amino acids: CASSRGILKIEANTEAFF. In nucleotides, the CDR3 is TGCGCCAGCAGCCGGGGGATACTAAAAATAGAGGCGAACACTGAAGCTTTCTTT.

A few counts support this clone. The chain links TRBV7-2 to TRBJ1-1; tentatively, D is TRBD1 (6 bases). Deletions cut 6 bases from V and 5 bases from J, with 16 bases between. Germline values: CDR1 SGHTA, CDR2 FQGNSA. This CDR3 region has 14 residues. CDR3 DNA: TGTGCCAGCAGTTCCAGGGGCGCGGAGACTGAAGCTTTCTTT. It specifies CASSSRGAETEAFF.

The CDR3 bases are TGTGCCAGCAGCTTATATACAGGGGGCTACACCGGGGAGCTGTTTTTT. Its translation: CASSLYTGGYTGELFF. The chain recombines TRBV7-8 with TRBJ2-2; the match to TRBD1 covers 9 bases. Trimming took 2 bases from V and 3 from J; bases not matched to a gene: 4. From germline, CDR1 is SGHVS and CDR2 FQNEAQ. The CDR3 sequence is 16 residues long.

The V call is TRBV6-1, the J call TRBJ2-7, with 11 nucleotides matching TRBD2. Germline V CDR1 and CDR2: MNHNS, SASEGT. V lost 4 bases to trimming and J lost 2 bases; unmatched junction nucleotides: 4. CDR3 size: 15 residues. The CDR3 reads CASSVTSGGTYEQYF. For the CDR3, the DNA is TGTGCCAGCAGTGTAACTAGCGGGGGAACCTACGAGCAGTACTTC.